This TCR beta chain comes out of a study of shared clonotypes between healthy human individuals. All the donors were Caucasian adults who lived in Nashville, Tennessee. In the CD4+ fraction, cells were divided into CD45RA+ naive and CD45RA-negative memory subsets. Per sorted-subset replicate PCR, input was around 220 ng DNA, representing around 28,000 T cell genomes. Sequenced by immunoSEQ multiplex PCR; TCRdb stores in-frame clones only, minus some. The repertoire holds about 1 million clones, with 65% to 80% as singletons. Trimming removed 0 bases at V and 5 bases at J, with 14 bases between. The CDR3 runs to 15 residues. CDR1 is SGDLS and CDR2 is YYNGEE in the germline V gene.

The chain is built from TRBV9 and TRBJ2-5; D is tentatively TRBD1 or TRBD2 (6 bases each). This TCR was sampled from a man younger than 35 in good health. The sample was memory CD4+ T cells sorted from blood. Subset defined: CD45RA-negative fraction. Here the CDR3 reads CASSVVGGRGETQYF. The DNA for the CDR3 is TGTGCCAGCAGCGTAGTAGGGGGGCGCGGGGAGACCCAGTACTTC.